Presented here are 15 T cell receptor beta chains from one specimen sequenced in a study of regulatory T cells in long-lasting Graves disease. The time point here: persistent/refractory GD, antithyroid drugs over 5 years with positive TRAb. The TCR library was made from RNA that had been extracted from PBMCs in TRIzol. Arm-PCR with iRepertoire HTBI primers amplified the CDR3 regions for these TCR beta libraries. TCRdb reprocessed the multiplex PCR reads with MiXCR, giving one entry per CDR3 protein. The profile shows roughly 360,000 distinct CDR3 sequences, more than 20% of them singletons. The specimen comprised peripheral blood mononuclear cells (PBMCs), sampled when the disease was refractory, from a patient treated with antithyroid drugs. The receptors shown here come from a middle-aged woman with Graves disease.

CDR3: CASRVLPDRGTYEQYF. As DNA, the CDR3 is TGCGCCAGCAGAGTCCTTCCAGACAGGGGGACCTACGAGCAGTACTTC. The chain is built from TRBV5-1 and TRBJ2-7; 9 nucleotides match TRBD1. Losses at the gene ends were 5 bases for V and 2 bases for J; bases not matched to a gene: 11. The CDR3 length is 16 residues. Germline V gene sequence: CDR1 SGHRS, CDR2 YFSETQ.

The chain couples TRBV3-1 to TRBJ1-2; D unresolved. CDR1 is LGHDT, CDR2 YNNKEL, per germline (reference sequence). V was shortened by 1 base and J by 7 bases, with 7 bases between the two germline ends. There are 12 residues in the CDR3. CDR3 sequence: CASSQALVGYTF. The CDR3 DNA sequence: TGTGCCAGCAGCCAAGCCCTTGTTGGCTACACCTTC.

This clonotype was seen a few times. CDR3 in amino acids: CSASKGWGRGTGELFF. In nucleotides, the CDR3 is TGCAGTGCTAGTAAGGGGTGGGGGCGCGGCACCGGGGAGCTGTTTTTT. This chain uses TRBV20-1 with TRBJ2-2; D is perhaps TRBD1 (6 bases). The germline V gene has CDR1 DFQATT and CDR2 SNEGSKA (reference sequence). Trimming took 3 bases from V and 4 from J, leaving 18 bases between them. The CDR3 runs 16 residues.

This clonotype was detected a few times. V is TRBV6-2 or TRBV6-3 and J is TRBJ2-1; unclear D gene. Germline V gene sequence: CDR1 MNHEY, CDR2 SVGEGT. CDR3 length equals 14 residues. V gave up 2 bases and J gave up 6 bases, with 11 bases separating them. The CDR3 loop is CASSYDHRPNEQFF. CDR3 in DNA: TGTGCCAGCAGTTACGATCACAGACCCAATGAGCAGTTCTTC.

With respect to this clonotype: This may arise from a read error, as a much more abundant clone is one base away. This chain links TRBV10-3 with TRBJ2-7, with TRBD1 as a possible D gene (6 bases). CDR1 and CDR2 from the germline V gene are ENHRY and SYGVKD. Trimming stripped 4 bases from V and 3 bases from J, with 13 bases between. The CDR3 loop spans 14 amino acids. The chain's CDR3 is CAISVQGTLYEQYF. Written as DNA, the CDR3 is TGTGCCATCAGTGTACAGGGAACACTCTACGAGCAGTACTTC.

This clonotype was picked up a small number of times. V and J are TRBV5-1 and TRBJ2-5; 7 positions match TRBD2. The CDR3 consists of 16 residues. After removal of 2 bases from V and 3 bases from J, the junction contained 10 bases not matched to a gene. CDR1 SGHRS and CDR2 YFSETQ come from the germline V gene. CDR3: CASSFWLALAKETQYF. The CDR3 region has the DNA TGCGCCAGCAGCTTTTGGTTGGCACTAGCGAAAGAGACCCAGTACTTC.

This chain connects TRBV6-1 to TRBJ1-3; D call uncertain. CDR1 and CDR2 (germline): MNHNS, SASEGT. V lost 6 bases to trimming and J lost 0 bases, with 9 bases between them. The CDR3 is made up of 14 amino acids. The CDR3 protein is CASSLLISGNTIYF. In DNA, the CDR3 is TGTGCCAGCAGCCTTTTGATCTCTGGAAACACCATATATTTT.

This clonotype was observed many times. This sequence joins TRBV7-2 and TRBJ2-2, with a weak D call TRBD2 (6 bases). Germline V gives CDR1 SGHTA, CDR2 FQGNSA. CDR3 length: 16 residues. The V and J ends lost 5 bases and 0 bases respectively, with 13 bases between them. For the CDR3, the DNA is TGTGCCAGCAGCGCACGGGGCGGGGCGAACACCGGGGAGCTGTTTTTT. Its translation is CASSARGGANTGELFF.

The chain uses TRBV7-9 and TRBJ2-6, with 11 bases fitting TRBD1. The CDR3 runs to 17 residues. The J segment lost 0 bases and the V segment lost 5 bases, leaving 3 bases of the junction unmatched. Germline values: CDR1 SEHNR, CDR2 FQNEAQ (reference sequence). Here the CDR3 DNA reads TGTGCCAGCAGCGCAGGACAGGGGGCCTCTGGGGCCAACGTCCTGACTTTC. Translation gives CASSAGQGASGANVLTF.

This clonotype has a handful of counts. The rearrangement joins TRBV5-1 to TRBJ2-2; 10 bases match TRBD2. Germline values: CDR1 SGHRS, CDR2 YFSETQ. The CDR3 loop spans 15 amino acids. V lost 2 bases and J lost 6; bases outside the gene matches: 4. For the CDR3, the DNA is TGCGCCAGCAGCTTTAGTCTAGCGGGGGCCGGGGAGCTGTTTTTT. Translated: CASSFSLAGAGELFF.

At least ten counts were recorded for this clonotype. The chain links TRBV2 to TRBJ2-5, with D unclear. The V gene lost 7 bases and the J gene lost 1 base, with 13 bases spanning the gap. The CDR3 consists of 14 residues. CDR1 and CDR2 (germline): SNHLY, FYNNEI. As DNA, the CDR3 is TGTGCCAGCATTTTCCGGGCCCTCCAAGAGACCCAGTACTTC. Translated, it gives CASIFRALQETQYF.

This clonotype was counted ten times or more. In DNA, the CDR3 is TGCAGTGCCACTGTGTTAGGGGGTTCCTATAATTCACCCCTCCACTTT. Amino acids: CSATVLGGSYNSPLHF. The chain couples TRBV20-1 to TRBJ1-6; D might be TRBD1 (6 bases). V was cut by 6 bases and J by 1 base, with 16 bases left in between. CDR1 and CDR2 from the germline V gene are DFQATT and SNEGSKA (reference sequence). This CDR3 is built from 16 residues.

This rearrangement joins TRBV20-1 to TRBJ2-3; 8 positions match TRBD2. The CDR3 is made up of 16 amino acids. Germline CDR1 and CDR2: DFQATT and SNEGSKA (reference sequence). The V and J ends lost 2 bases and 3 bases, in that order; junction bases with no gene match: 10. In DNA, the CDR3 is TGCAGTGCTAGAACTCCAGCGGGAGCCGGAACAGATACGCAGTATTTT. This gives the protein CSARTPAGAGTDTQYF.

CDR3 nucleotide sequence: TGTGCCAGCAGTTCAAGTGGGGGTTACGCTCAGCCCCAGCATTTT. This translates into CASSSSGGYAQPQHF. The rearrangement links TRBV6-5 to TRBJ1-5; D possibly corresponds to TRBD1 (5 bases). Germline V gene sequence: CDR1 MNHEY, CDR2 SVGAGI. The CDR3 totals 15 residues. V lost 4 bases to trimming and J lost 6 bases, with 16 bases between them.

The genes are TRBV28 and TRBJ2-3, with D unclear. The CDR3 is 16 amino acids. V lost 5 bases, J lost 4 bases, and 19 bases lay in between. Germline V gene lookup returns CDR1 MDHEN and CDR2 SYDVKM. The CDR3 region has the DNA TGTGCCAGCAGTCCCACGGGCGGAGCTGAAGCAGATACGCAGTATTTT. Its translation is CASSPTGGAEADTQYF.